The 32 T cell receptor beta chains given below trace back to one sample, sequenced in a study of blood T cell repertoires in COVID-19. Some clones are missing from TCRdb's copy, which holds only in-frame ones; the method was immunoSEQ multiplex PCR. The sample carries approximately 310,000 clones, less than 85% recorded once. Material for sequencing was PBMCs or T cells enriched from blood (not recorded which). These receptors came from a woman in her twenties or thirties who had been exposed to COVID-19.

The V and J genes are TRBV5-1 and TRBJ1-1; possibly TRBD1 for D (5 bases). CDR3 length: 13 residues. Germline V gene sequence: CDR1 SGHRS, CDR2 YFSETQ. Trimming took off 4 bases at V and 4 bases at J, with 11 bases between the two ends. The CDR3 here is CASSGHGATEAFF. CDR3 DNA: TGCGCCAGCAGCGGACACGGTGCCACTGAAGCTTTCTTT.

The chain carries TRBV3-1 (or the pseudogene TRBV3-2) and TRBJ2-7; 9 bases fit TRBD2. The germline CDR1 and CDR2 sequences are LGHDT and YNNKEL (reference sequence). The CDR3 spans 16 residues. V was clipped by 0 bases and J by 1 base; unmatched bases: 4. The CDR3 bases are TGTGCCAGCAGCCAAGATCTTAGCGGGGGTTCCTACGAGCAGTACTTC. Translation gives CASSQDLSGGSYEQYF.

In DNA form, the CDR3 reads TGTGCCAGTAGTCCTCCGGGACTAGGGGAGACCCAGTACTTC. It codes for CASSPPGLGETQYF. The chain has TRBV19 and TRBJ2-5, with TRBD2 identical over 8 bases. Per germline, CDR1 LNHDA and CDR2 SQIVND (reference sequence). This CDR3 is built from 14 residues. Losses at the gene ends were 5 bases for V and 5 bases for J; bases not matched to a gene: 7.

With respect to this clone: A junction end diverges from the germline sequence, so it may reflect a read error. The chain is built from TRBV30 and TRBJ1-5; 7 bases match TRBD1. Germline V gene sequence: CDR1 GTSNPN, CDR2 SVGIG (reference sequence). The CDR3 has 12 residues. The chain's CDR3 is CAWSGTGSAPAF. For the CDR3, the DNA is TGTGCCTGGAGTGGGACAGGATCAGCCCCAGCATTT.

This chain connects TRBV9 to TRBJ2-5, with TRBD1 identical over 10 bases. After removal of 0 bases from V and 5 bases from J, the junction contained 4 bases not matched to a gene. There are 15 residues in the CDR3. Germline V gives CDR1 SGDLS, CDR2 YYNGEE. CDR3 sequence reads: CASSVVGTGEETQYF. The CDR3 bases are TGTGCCAGCAGCGTAGTTGGGACAGGGGAGGAGACCCAGTACTTC.

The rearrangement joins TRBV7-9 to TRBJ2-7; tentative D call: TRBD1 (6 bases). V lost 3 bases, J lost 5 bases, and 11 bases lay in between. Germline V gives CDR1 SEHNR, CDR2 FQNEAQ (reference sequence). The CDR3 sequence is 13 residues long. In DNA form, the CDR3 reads TGTGCCAGCAGCTTCGATCAGGGGAACGAGCAGTACTTC. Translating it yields CASSFDQGNEQYF.

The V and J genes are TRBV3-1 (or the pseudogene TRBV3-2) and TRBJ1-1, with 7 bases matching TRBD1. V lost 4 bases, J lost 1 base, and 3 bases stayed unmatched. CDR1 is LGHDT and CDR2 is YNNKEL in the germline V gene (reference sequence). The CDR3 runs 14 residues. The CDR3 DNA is TGTGCCAGCAGCCTGCGGACAGGGAACACTGAAGCTTTCTTT. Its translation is CASSLRTGNTEAFF.

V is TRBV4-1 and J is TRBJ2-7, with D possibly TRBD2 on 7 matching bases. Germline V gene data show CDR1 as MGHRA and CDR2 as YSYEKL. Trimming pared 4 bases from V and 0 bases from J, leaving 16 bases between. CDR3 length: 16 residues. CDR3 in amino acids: CASSRRGGLSSYEQYF. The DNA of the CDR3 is TGCGCCAGCAGCCGAAGGGGGGGACTGAGCTCCTACGAGCAGTACTTC.

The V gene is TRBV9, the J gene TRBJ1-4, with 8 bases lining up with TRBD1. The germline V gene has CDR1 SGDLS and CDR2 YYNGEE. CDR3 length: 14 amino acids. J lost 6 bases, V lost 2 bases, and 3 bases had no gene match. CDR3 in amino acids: CASSVQTGDEKLFF. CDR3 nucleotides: TGTGCCAGCAGCGTCCAGACAGGGGATGAAAAACTGTTTTTT.

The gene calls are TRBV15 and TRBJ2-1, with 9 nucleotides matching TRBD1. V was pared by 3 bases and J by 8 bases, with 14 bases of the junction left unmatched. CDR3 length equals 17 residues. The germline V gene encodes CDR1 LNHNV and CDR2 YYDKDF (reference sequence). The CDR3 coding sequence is TGTGCCACCAGCAGCGTAGTAGGGACAGGGAATGTCTATGAGCAGTTCTTC. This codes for CATSSVVGTGNVYEQFF. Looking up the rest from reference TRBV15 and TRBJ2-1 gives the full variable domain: DAMVIQNPRYQVTQFGKPVTLSCSQTLNHNVMYWYQQKSSQAPKLLFHYYDKDFNNEADTPDNFQSRRPNTSFCFLDIRSPGLGDTAMYLCATSSVVGTGNVYEQFFGPGTRLTVL.

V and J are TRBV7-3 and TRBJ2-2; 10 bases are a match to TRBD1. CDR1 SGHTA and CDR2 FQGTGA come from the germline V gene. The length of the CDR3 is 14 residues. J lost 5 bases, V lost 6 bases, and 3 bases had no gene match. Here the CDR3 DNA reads TGTGCCAGCAGATCGGGACAGGGGACCGGGGAGCTGTTTTTT. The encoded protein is CASRSGQGTGELFF.

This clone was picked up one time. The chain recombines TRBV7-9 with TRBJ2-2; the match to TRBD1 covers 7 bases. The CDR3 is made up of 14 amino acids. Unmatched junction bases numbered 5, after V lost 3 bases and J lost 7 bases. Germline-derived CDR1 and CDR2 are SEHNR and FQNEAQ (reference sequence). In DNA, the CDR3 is TGTGCCAGCAGCTTGTTACAGGGGAACGGGGAGCTGTTTTTT. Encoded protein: CASSLLQGNGELFF.

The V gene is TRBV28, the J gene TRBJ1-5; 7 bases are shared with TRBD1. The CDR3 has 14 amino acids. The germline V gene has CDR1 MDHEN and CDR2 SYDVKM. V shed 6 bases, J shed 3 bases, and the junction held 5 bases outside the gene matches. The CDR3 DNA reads TGTGCCAGCAGACCGACAGGGCTCAATCAGCCCCAGCATTTT. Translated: CASRPTGLNQPQHF. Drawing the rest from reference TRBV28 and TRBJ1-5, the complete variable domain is DVKVTQSSRYLVKRTGEKVFLECVQDMDHENMFWYRQDPGLGLRLIYFSYDVKMKEKGDIPEGYSVSREKKERFSLILESASTNQTSMYLCASRPTGLNQPQHFGDGTRLSIL.

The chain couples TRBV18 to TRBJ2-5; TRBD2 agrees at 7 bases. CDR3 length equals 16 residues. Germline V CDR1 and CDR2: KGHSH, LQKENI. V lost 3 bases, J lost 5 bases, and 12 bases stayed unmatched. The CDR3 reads CASSPLGRKSTETQYF. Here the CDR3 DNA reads TGTGCCAGCTCACCTCTCGGGAGGAAGAGTACGGAGACCCAGTACTTC.

The CDR3 DNA is TGTGCCAGCAGTTTGGTCGGCAGGGGGCACGGCTACACCTTC. Amino acids: CASSLVGRGHGYTF. The genes are TRBV27 and TRBJ1-2; 8 bases are shared with TRBD1. V lost 3 bases, J lost 8 bases, and 8 bases stayed unmatched. Germline lookup yields CDR1 MNHEY and CDR2 SMNVEV (reference sequence). The CDR3 length is 14 residues.

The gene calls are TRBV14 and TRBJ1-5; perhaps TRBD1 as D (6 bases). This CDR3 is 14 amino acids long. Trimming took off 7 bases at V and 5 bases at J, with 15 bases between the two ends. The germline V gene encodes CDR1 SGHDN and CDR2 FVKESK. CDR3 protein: CASNGGREYQPQHF. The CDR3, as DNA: TGTGCCAGCAATGGGGGCAGGGAATATCAGCCCCAGCATTTT.

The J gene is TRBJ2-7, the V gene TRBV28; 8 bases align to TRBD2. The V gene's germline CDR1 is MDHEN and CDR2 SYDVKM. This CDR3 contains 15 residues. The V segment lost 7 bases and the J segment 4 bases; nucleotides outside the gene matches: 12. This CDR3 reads CASTPRTSSRYEQYF. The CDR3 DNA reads TGTGCCAGCACCCCCAGGACTAGCTCAAGATACGAGCAGTACTTC.

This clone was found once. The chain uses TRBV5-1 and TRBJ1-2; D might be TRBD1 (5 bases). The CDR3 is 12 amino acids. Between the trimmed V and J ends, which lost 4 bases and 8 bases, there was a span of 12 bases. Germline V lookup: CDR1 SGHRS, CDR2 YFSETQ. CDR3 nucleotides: TGCGCCAGCAGCCGGGACTCTGGGGGCTACACCTTC. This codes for CASSRDSGGYTF.

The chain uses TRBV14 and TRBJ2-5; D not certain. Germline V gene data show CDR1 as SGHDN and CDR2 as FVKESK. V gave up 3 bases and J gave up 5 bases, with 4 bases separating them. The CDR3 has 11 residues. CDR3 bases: TGTGCCAGCAGCCAGGAGGAGACCCAGTACTTC. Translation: CASSQEETQYF.

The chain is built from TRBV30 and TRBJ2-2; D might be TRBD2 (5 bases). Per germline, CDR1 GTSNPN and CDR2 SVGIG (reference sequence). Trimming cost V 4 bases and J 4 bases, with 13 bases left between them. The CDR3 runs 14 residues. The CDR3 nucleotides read TGTGCCTGGAATGAGGGCGTCAGCACCGGGGAGCTGTTTTTT. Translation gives CAWNEGVSTGELFF.

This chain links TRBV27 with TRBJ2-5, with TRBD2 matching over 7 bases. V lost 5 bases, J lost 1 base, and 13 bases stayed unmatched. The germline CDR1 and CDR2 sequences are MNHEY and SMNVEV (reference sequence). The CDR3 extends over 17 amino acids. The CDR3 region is CASSPGRVAGAQETQYF. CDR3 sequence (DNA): TGTGCCAGCAGTCCTGGCCGAGTAGCGGGTGCCCAAGAGACCCAGTACTTC.

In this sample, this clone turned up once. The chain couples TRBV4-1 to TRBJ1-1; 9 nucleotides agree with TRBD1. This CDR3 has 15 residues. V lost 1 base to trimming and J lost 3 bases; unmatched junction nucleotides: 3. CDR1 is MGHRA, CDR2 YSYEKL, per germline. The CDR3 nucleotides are TGCGCCAGCAGCCAAGCCACAGGGGGCCACACTGAAGCTTTCTTT. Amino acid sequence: CASSQATGGHTEAFF.

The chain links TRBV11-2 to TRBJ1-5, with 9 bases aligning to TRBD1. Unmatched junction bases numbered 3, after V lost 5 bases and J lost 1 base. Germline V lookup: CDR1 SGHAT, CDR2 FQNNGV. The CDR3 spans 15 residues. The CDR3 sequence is CASSRTGASNQPQHF. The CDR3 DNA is TGTGCCAGCAGCCGGACAGGGGCGAGCAATCAGCCCCAGCATTTT.

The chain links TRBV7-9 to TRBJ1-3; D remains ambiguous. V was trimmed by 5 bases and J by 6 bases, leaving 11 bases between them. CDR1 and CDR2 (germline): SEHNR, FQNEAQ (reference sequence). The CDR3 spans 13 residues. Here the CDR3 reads CASSRQEENTIYF. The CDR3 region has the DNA TGTGCCAGCAGCCGACAAGAAGAAAACACCATATATTTT. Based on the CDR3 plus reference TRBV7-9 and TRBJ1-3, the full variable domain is DTGVSQNPRHKITKRGQNVTFRCDPISEHNRLYWYRQTLGQGPEFLTYFQNEAQLEKSRLLSDRFSAERPKGSFSTLEIQRTEQGDSAMYLCASSRQEENTIYFGEGSWLTVV.

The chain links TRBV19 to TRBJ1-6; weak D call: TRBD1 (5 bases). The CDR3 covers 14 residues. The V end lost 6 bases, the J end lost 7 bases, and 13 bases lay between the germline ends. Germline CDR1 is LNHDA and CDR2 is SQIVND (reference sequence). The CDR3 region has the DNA TGTGCCAGTAGCGGACAAGGTGGAAATTCACCCCTCCACTTT. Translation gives CASSGQGGNSPLHF.

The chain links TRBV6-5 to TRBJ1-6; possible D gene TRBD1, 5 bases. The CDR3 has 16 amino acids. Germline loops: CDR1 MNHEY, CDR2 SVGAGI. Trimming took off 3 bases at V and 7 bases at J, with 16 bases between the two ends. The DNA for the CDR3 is TGTGCCAGCAGTTATCGGCAGGGTCGAGGAAATTCACCCCTCCACTTT. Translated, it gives CASSYRQGRGNSPLHF.

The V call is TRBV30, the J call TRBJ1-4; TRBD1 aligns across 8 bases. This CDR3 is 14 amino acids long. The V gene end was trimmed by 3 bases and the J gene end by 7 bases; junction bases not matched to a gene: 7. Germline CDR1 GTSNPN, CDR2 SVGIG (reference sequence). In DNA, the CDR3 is TGTGCCTGGAGATTTACAGGGGGTTCTGAAAAACTGTTTTTT. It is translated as CAWRFTGGSEKLFF.

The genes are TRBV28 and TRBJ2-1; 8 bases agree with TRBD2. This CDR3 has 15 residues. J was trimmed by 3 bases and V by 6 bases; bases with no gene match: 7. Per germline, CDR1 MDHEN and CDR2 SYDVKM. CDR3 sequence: CASSPIAGLYNEQFF. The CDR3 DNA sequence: TGTGCCAGCAGCCCTATAGCGGGGCTCTACAATGAGCAGTTCTTC. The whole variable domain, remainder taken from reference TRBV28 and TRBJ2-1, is DVKVTQSSRYLVKRTGEKVFLECVQDMDHENMFWYRQDPGLGLRLIYFSYDVKMKEKGDIPEGYSVSREKKERFSLILESASTNQTSMYLCASSPIAGLYNEQFFGPGTRLTVL.

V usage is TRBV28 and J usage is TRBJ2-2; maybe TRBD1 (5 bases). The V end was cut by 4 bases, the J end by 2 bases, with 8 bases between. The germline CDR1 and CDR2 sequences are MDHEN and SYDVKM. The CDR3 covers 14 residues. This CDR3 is CASSWGSNTGELFF. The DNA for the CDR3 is TGTGCCAGCAGTTGGGGCAGTAACACCGGGGAGCTGTTTTTT.

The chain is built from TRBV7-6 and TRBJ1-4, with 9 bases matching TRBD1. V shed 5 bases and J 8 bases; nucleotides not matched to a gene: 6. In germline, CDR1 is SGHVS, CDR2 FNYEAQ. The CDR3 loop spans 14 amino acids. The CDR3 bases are TGTGCCAGCAGCATCACAGGGGGCGGGGAAAAACTGTTTTTT. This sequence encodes CASSITGGGEKLFF.

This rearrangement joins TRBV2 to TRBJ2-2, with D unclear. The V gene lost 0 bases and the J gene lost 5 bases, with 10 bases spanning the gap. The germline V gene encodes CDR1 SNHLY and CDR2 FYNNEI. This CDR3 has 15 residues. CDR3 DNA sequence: TGTGCCAGCAGTGAAGCCCGACTCGGGACCGGGGAGCTGTTTTTT. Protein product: CASSEARLGTGELFF.

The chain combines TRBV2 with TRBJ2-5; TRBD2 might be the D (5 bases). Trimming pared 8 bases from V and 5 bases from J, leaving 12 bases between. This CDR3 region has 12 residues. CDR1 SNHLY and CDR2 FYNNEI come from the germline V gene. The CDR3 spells CASLREVETQYF. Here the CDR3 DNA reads TGTGCCAGCCTGAGGGAAGTCGAGACCCAGTACTTC.